This T cell receptor (beta chain) originates from a study of cytomegalovirus exposure and HLA in healthy donors. This clone was counted between two and nine times. Its antigen is as yet unknown. Per the germline V gene, CDR1 is KGHSH and CDR2 is LQKENI. CDR3 length: 16 residues. V lost 0 bases and J lost 0; bases outside the gene matches: 2. The study ran its PCR with 60 Vbeta and 13 Jbeta primers. Generated by immunoSEQ multiplex PCR, the TCRdb table keeps only in-frame clones and is missing some. The sample has around 110,000 clones, roughly three quarters seen once; the top ten hold around 1.6%. Notes on the study in general: An ancestry cluster, one associated with Asian ancestry, reportedly showed fewer N-insertions than the approximately 670-donor mean in a later analysis. A later analysis appeared to link common viral pathogens to several of the most significant clusters. Reports described diagnosis of cytomegalovirus status by the classifier as highly specific and sensitive. About 87% or about 30% of the time was how often most TCR beta V segments were productive, according to an earlier analysis.

The source of this sequence is a woman under 30 in good health and CMV-seronegative. The chain carries TRBV18 and TRBJ2-7, with 10 positions matching TRBD1. Sequencing was carried out using PBMCs. The CDR3 DNA is TGTGCCAGCTCACCACCGGGACAGGGGAGCTCCTACGAGCAGTACTTC. Residues: CASSPPGQGSSYEQYF.